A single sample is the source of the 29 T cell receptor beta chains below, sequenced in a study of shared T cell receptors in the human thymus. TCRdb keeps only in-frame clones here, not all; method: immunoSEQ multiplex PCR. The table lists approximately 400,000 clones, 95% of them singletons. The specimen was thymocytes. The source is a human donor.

The CDR3 DNA reads TGTGCCAGCAGTTTAAGGGGTCGGGTTCAGCCCCAGCATTTT. Translation: CASSLRGRVQPQHF. The rearrangement links TRBV28 to TRBJ1-5, with a weak D call TRBD1 (5 bases). Looked up from germline, CDR1 is MDHEN and CDR2 is SYDVKM. V was pared by 2 bases and J by 6 bases, with 11 bases between. The CDR3 is 14 amino acids.

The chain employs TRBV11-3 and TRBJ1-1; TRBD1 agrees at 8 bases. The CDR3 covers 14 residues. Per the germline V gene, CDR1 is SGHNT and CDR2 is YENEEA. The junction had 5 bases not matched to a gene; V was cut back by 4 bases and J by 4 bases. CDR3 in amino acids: CASSSRGRGTEAFF. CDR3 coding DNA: TGTGCCAGCAGCTCCAGGGGGCGCGGCACTGAAGCTTTCTTT.

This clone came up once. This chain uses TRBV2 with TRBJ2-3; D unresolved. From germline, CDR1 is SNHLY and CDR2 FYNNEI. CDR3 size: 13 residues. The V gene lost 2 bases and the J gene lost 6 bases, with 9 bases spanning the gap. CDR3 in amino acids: CASSECMADTQYF. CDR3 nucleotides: TGTGCCAGCAGTGAATGTATGGCCGATACGCAGTATTTT. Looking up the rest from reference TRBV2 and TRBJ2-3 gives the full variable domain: EPEVTQTPSHQVTQMGQEVILRCVPISNHLYFYWYRQILGQKVEFLVSFYNNEISEKSEIFDDQFSVERPDGSNFTLKIRSTKLEDSAMYFCASSECMADTQYFGPGTRLTVL.

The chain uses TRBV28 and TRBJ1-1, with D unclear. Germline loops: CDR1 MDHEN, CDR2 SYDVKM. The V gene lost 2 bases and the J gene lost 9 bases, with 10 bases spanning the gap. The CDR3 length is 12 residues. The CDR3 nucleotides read TGTGCCAGCAGTTTAGCGGTCGGCAAAGCTTTCTTT. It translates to CASSLAVGKAFF.

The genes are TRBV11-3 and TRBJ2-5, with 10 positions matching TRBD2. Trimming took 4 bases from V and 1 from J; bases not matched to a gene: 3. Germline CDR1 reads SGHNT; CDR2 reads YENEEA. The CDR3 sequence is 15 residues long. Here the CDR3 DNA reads TGTGCCAGCAGCTCCTGGACTAGCGGCCAAGAGACCCAGTACTTC. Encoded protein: CASSSWTSGQETQYF.

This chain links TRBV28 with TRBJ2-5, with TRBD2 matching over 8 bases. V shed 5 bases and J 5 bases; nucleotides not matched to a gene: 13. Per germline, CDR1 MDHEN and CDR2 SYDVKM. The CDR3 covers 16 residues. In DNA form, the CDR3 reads TGTGCCAGCAGTCCACGCGTCGTGCGGGAGGTGGAGACCCAGTACTTC. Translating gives CASSPRVVREVETQYF.

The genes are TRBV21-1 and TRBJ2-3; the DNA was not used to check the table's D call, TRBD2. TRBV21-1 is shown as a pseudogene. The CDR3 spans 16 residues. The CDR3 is CASRTRAGGCTDTQYF. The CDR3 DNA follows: TGTGCCAGCCGCACGAGGGCGGGAGGGTGCACAGATACGCAGTATTTT.

The CDR3 loop is CAWFGYTIYF. In nucleotides, the CDR3 is TGTGCCTGGTTTGGGTACACCATATATTTT. This chain connects TRBV30 to TRBJ1-3; D not resolved. The CDR3 length is 10 residues. Trimming took 5 bases from V and 8 from J, leaving 7 bases between them. Germline values: CDR1 GTSNPN, CDR2 SVGIG (reference sequence). The full variable domain, its missing parts supplied by reference TRBV30 and TRBJ1-3, is SQTIHQWPATLVQPVGSPLSLECTVEGTSNPNLYWYRQAAGRGLQLLFYSVGIGQISSEVPQNLSASRPQDRQFILSSKKLLLSDSGFYLCAWFGYTIYFGEGSWLTVV.

The CDR3 bases are TGCGCCAGCAGTGAGTACGGATGTTATCAGCCCCAGCATTTT. This sequence encodes CASSEYGCYQPQHF. The chain joins TRBV10-1 to TRBJ1-5, with no clear D. The CDR3 is 14 residues long. Per germline, CDR1 WNHNN and CDR2 SYGVQD (reference sequence). The V end lost 1 base, the J end lost 5 bases, and 9 bases lay between the germline ends.

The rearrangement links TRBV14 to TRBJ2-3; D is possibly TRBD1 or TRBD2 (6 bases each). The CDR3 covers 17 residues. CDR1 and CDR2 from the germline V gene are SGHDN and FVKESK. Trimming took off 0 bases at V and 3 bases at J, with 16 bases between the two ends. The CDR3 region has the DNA TGTGCCAGCAGCCAAGATCTTCCGGGGGCGCAGACAGATACGCAGTATTTT. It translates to CASSQDLPGAQTDTQYF.

This CDR3 is CASSPDLSTDTQYF. The CDR3 bases are TGTGCCAGCAGCCCCGACCTGAGCACAGATACGCAGTATTTT. The genes are TRBV7-2 and TRBJ2-3; D unresolved. This CDR3 region has 14 residues. Between the trimmed V and J ends, which lost 5 bases and 0 bases, there was a span of 9 bases. Germline V CDR1 and CDR2: SGHTA, FQGNSA.

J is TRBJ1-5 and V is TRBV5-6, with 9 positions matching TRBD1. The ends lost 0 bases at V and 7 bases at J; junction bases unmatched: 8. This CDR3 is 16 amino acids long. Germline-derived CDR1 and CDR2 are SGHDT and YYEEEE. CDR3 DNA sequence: TGTGCCAGCAGCTTGGAAAGGCACAGGGGGCGACAGCCCCAGCATTTT. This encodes CASSLERHRGRQPQHF.

CDR3: CASSTGRSNYGYTF. DNA of the CDR3: TGTGCCAGTAGTACGGGCAGGTCAAACTATGGCTACACCTTC. The chain carries TRBV19 and TRBJ1-2; D gene uncertain. Trimming pared 4 bases from V and 2 bases from J, leaving 11 bases between. From germline, CDR1 is LNHDA and CDR2 SQIVND (reference sequence). The CDR3 runs 14 residues. The variable domain in full, completed from reference TRBV19 and TRBJ1-2, reads DGGITQSPKYLFRKEGQNVTLSCEQNLNHDAMYWYRQDPGQGLRLIYYSQIVNDFQKGDIAEGYSVSREKKESFPLTVTSAQKNPTAFYLCASSTGRSNYGYTFGSGTRLTVV.

DNA of the CDR3: TGTGCCAGCAGCTCCCCCGGACAGCTCACAGATACGCAGTATTTT. Protein product: CASSSPGQLTDTQYF. The gene calls are TRBV7-9 and TRBJ2-3, with TRBD1 as a possible D gene (6 bases). The CDR3 loop spans 15 amino acids. CDR1 SEHNR and CDR2 FQNEAQ come from the germline V gene (reference sequence). The V and J ends lost 4 bases and 2 bases respectively, with 13 bases between them.

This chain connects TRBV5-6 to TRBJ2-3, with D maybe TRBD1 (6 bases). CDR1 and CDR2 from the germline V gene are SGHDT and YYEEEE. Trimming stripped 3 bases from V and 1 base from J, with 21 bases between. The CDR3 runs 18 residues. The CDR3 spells CASSSNRALVRGTDTQYF. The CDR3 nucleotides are TGTGCCAGCAGCTCTAACAGGGCGCTCGTTCGCGGCACAGATACGCAGTATTTT.

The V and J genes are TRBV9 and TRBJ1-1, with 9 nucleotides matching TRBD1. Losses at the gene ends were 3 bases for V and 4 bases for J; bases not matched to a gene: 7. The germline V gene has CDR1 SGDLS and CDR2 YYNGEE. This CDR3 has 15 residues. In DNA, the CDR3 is TGTGCCAGCAGCGCCGACAGGGGGGGGCCCACTGAAGCTTTCTTT. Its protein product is CASSADRGGPTEAFF. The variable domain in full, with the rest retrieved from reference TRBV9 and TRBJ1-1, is DSGVTQTPKHLITATGQRVTLRCSPRSGDLSVYWYQQSLDQGLQFLIQYYNGEERAKGNILERFSAQQFPDLHSELNLSSLELGDSALYFCASSADRGGPTEAFFGQGTRLTVV.

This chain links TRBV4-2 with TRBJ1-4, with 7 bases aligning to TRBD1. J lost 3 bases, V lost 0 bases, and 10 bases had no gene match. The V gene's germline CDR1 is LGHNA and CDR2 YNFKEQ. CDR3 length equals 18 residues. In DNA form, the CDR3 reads TGTGCCAGCAGCCAAGAAAGGAGGGACAGCCTATCTAATGAAAAACTGTTTTTT. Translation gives CASSQERRDSLSNEKLFF.

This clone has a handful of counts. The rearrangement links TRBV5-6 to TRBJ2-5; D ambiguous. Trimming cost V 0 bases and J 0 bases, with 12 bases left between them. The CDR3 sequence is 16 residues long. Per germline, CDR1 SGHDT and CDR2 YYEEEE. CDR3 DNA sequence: TGTGCCAGCAGCTTGGTGGCGTTTCGGTACCAAGAGACCCAGTACTTC. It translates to CASSLVAFRYQETQYF.

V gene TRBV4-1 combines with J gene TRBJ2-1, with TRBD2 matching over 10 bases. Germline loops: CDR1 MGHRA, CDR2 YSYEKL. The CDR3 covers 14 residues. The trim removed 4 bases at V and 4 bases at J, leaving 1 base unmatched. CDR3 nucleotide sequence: TGCGCCAGCAGCCTACTAGCGGGGTACAATGAGCAGTTCTTC. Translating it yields CASSLLAGYNEQFF.

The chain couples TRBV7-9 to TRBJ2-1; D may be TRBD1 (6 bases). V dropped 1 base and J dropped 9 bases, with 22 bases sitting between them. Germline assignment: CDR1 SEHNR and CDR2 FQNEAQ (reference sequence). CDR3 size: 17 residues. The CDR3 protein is CASSLVRGGEEQCEQFF. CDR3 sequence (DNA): TGTGCCAGCAGCTTAGTGAGAGGGGGAGAGGAGCAATGTGAGCAGTTCTTC.

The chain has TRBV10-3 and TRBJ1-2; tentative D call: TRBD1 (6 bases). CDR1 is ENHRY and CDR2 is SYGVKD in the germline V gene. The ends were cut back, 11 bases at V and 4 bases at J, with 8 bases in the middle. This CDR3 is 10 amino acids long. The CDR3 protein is CAPGAYGYTF. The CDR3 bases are TGTGCCCCGGGGGCCTATGGCTACACCTTC.

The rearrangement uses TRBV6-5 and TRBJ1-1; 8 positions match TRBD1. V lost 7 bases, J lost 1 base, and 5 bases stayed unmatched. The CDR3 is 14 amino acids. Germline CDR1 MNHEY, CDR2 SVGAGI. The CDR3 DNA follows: TGTGCCAGCAAGAACGACAGGGGGAACACTGAAGCTTTCTTT. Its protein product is CASKNDRGNTEAFF.

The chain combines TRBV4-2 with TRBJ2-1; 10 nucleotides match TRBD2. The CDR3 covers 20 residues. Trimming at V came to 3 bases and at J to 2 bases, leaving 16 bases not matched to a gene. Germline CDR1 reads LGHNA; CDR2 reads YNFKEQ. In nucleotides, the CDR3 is TGTGCCAGCAGCCACCGCGACGAGGGTAGCGGGAGGAGGGCCTACAATGAGCAGTTCTTC. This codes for CASSHRDEGSGRRAYNEQFF.

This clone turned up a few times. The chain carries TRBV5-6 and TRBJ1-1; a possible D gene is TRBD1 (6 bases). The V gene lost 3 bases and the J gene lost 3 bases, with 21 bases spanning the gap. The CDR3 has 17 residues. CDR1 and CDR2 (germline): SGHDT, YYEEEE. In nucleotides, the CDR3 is TGTGCCAGCAGCTCCCAACGGGGCCAACAGGGATACACTGAAGCTTTCTTT. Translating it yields CASSSQRGQQGYTEAFF.

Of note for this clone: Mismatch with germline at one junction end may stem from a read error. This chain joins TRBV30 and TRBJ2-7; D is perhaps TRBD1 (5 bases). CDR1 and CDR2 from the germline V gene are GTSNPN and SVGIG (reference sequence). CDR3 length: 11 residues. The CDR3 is CAWSVQERVLF. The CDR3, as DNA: TGTGCCTGGAGTGTACAGGAACGGGTATTGTTC.

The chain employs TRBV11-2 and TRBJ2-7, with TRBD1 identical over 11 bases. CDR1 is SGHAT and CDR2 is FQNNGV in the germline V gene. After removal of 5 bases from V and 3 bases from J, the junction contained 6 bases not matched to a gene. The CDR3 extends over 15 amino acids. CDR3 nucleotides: TGTGCCAGCAGCCGAACCGGGACAGGGGGCTACGAGCAGTACTTC. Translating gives CASSRTGTGGYEQYF.

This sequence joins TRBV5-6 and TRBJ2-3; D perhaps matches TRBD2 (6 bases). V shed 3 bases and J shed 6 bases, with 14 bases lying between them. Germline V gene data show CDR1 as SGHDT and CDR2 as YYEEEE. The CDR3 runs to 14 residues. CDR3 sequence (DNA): TGTGCCAGCAGCTCTCCCCGTCGGGGGGATACGCAGTATTTT. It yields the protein CASSSPRRGDTQYF.

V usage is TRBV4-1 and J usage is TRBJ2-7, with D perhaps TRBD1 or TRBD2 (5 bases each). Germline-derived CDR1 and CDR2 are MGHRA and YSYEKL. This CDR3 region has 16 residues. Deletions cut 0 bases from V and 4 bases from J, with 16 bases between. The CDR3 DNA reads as TGCGCCAGCAGCCAAGACCGACCTGGCAGGGAGTACGAGCAGTACTTC. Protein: CASSQDRPGREYEQYF.

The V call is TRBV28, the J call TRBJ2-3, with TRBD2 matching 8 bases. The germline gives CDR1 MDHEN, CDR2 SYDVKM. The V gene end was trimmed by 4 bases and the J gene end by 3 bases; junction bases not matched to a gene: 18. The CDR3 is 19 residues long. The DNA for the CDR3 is TGTGCCAGCAGTTCTAGGGGGGGCCATACGGGACTAGAAACAGATACGCAGTATTTT. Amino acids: CASSSRGGHTGLETDTQYF. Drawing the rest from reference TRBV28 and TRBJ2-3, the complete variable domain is DVKVTQSSRYLVKRTGEKVFLECVQDMDHENMFWYRQDPGLGLRLIYFSYDVKMKEKGDIPEGYSVSREKKERFSLILESASTNQTSMYLCASSSRGGHTGLETDTQYFGPGTRLTVL.